This T cell receptor (beta chain) was captured by sequencing in a study of neoadjuvant anti-PD-1 for oral cavity cancer. Points from the study as a whole: Non-responders to neoadjuvant nivolumab had significantly more clonal PBMC T cells than responders. Pretreatment Treg/Th17 ratio correlated inversely with post-treatment tumor clonality.

The assay was immunoSEQ multiplex PCR, and TCRdb's table has in-frame clones only and misses some. Altogether tens of thousands of clones are present, 80% to 90% being singletons, with the ten largest covering more than 3%. This clone was counted a single time. Its antigen remains unknown. The sequence came from a person aged 35 to 85 with oral cavity squamous cell carcinoma. The sequences come from PBMCs, collected before nivolumab (anti-PD-1) treatment.

CDR3 protein: CARSYRGVDDSSYNEQFF. CDR3 nucleotides: TGTGCCAGAAGCTACCGCGGGGTGGACGACAGCTCCTACAATGAGCAGTTCTTC. This chain connects TRBV5-3 to TRBJ2-1; D is possibly TRBD2 (6 bases). TRBV5-3 is sorted into the ORF group, with uncertain function. V was trimmed by 3 bases and J by 0 bases, leaving 19 bases between them. This CDR3 spans 18 amino acids.